The 16 T cell receptor beta chains below come from one sample, sequenced in a study of T cell responses to AZD1222 COVID-19 vaccine. Assay: immunoSEQ multiplex PCR; the TCRdb copy retains only in-frame clones and omits some. The data contain under 200,000 clones, 91% of them singletons. Sequences were derived from peripheral blood, sampled on day 0 of AZD1222 vaccination. The receptor set was obtained from an adult in good health.

The chain uses TRBV30 and TRBJ2-3, with 15 bases identical to TRBD2. The CDR3 totals 16 residues. The V segment lost 3 bases and the J segment 3 bases; nucleotides outside the gene matches: 4. CDR1 GTSNPN and CDR2 SVGIG come from the germline V gene (reference sequence). The CDR3 sequence: CAWSTGTSGGTDTQYF. In DNA, the CDR3 is TGTGCCTGGAGCACCGGGACTAGCGGGGGGACAGATACGCAGTATTTT.

The chain combines TRBV5-5 with TRBJ2-2; 9 bases match TRBD1. The CDR3 extends over 19 amino acids. The germline gives CDR1 SGHKS, CDR2 YYEKEE (reference sequence). The junction had 9 bases not matched to a gene; V was cut back by 0 bases and J by 0 bases. In nucleotides, the CDR3 is TGTGCCAGCAGCTTGGCCGTACAGGGGGCGTATACGAACACCGGGGAGCTGTTTTTT. Translating it yields CASSLAVQGAYTNTGELFF.

The chain is built from TRBV19 and TRBJ1-2; 7 positions match TRBD1. CDR1 and CDR2 (germline): LNHDA, SQIVND (reference sequence). Trimming took 7 bases from V and 4 from J; bases not matched to a gene: 6. There are 13 residues in the CDR3. This CDR3 is CASTLTGTYGYTF. In DNA form, the CDR3 reads TGTGCCAGTACCCTGACAGGGACCTATGGCTACACCTTC.

The chain carries TRBV5-1 and TRBJ2-1; a weak D match, TRBD1 (6 bases). The CDR3 has 17 residues. Per the germline V gene, CDR1 is SGHRS and CDR2 is YFSETQ. The V end lost 5 bases, the J end lost 5 bases, and 23 bases lay between the germline ends. The CDR3 sequence is CASSQASFTKGDNEQFF. As DNA, the CDR3 is TGCGCCAGCAGTCAGGCTAGCTTTACTAAGGGGGACAATGAGCAGTTCTTC.

The rearrangement joins TRBV6-2 or TRBV6-3 to TRBJ1-2; 11 bases are a match to TRBD1. The germline V gene has CDR1 MNHEY and CDR2 SVGEGT. This CDR3 spans 15 amino acids. Trimming cost V 6 bases and J 9 bases; bases outside gene matches: 12. Here the CDR3 reads CASSPTPGTGGSYTF. The DNA of the CDR3 is TGTGCCAGCAGCCCAACCCCCGGGACAGGGGGAAGCTACACCTTC.

V gene TRBV28 combines with J gene TRBJ1-1; D gene ambiguous. Per germline, CDR1 MDHEN and CDR2 SYDVKM. Trimming stripped 1 base from V and 1 base from J, with 19 bases between. The CDR3 covers 18 residues. The CDR3: CASSLLGDGGIGNTEAFF. The CDR3 DNA reads as TGTGCCAGCAGTTTATTGGGTGATGGAGGTATCGGGAACACTGAAGCTTTCTTT.

This sequence joins TRBV7-8 and TRBJ1-1; D gene uncertain. V dropped 3 bases and J dropped 4 bases, with 9 bases sitting between them. Per germline, CDR1 SGHVS and CDR2 FQNEAQ. CDR3 size: 13 residues. CDR3 sequence: CASSFSGPTEAFF. CDR3 nucleotides: TGTGCCAGCAGCTTTTCTGGTCCCACTGAAGCTTTCTTT.

V and J are TRBV19 and TRBJ1-5, with D unclear. V was trimmed by 4 bases and J by 8 bases, leaving 15 bases between them. Germline V gene data show CDR1 as LNHDA and CDR2 as SQIVND (reference sequence). This CDR3 region has 14 residues. CDR3 in DNA: TGTGCCAGTAGTACCCTGGGATCCTGGGAGCCCCAGCATTTT. Translation: CASSTLGSWEPQHF.

The rearrangement uses TRBV5-1 and TRBJ2-7; possibly TRBD1 for D (6 bases). V gave up 4 bases and J gave up 6 bases, with 20 bases separating them. The CDR3 runs 15 residues. CDR1 is SGHRS and CDR2 is YFSETQ in the germline V gene. CDR3 protein: CASSPGQFSGREQYF. The CDR3 nucleotides read TGCGCCAGCAGCCCAGGACAGTTTTCGGGTCGCGAGCAGTACTTC.

This clone has more than one count but fewer than ten. This chain uses TRBV6-1 with TRBJ1-3; no clear D. The V end lost 2 bases, the J end lost 4 bases, and 9 bases lay between the germline ends. Germline V gene sequence: CDR1 MNHNS, CDR2 SASEGT. There are 14 residues in the CDR3. This CDR3 is CASSERETGNTIYF. CDR3 nucleotides: TGTGCCAGCAGTGAACGGGAGACCGGAAACACCATATATTTT.

The count of this clone is one. This sequence joins TRBV5-1 and TRBJ1-1; possibly TRBD1 for D (6 bases). The CDR3 is made up of 14 amino acids. CDR1 is SGHRS and CDR2 is YFSETQ in the germline V gene. V lost 4 bases and J lost 1, with 11 bases in between. Here the CDR3 DNA reads TGCGCCAGCAGCGGAGGGACACAGAACACTGAAGCTTTCTTT. The encoded protein is CASSGGTQNTEAFF.

V usage is TRBV7-2 and J usage is TRBJ1-4; no definite D call. CDR3 length: 14 amino acids. The V gene lost 5 bases and the J gene lost 8 bases, with 15 bases spanning the gap. Germline CDR1 SGHTA, CDR2 FQGNSA. The CDR3 spells CASSPSRRLEKLFF. The CDR3 nucleotides read TGTGCCAGCAGCCCATCCCGAAGATTGGAAAAACTGTTTTTT.

The rearrangement links TRBV30 to TRBJ2-7; D is possibly TRBD1 or TRBD2 (6 bases each). Germline loops: CDR1 GTSNPN, CDR2 SVGIG (reference sequence). V was pared by 0 bases and J by 6 bases, with 21 bases between. CDR3 size: 16 residues. The CDR3 sequence: CAWSVKGGGIGAEQYF. The CDR3 DNA reads as TGTGCCTGGAGTGTAAAGGGGGGCGGTATCGGGGCCGAGCAGTACTTC.

Concerning this clone: Because the CDR3 is missing its conserved closing phenylalanine or tryptophan, this is likely a read error. No DNA is shown, since the ends of the CDR3 on it are uncertain; the CDR3 is the one TCRdb lists. This chain links TRBV12-3 or TRBV12-4 with TRBJ2-7; TRBD1 is the table's D call and was not checked against the DNA. The CDR3 is 13 amino acids long, termini counted. The chain's CDR3 is CASSLGPGTGEWY.

The rearrangement uses TRBV7-2 and TRBJ1-6, with D possibly matching TRBD1 (6 bases). Germline-derived CDR1 and CDR2 are SGHTA and FQGNSA. With 3 bases removed from V and 10 bases from J, the gap between germline ends came to 16 bases. This CDR3 region has 15 residues. The CDR3 region has the DNA TGTGCCAGCAGCTTGAATCAGGGGAAGGGGTCACCCCTCCACTTT. Protein: CASSLNQGKGSPLHF.

The V and J genes are TRBV7-9 and TRBJ2-4, with TRBD2 as a possible D gene (5 bases). V lost 5 bases and J lost 7, with 15 bases in between. This CDR3 is built from 14 residues. Germline CDR1 and CDR2: SEHNR and FQNEAQ (reference sequence). As DNA, the CDR3 is TGTGCCAGCAGCACCATGGGAGATTCGAACATTCAGTACTTC. Translated, it gives CASSTMGDSNIQYF.